This T cell receptor (beta chain) was sequenced in a study of identical twins. Study results and limitations: Sequences that were beta out-of-frame showed weaker excess twin sharing. The models systematically underestimated how much out-of-frame TCR alpha was shared in monozygotic twins. Fewer insertions marked abundant cord blood beta clonotypes; young adult naive trended weakly, memory not at all.

Template switching added a universal primer site, and cDNA bore unique molecular identifiers. TCRdb passed the 5' RACE reads through MiXCR, listing each CDR3 protein once. The repertoire consists of nearly 900,000 distinct CDR3 sequences, with approximately 13% occurring once and the leading ten covering around 1.6%. V lost 7 bases to trimming and J lost 0 bases, with 10 bases between them. Germline V gives CDR1 SGHVS, CDR2 FQNEAQ. The CDR3 has 13 amino acids. This clonotype was seen more than once but under ten times. Its specificity is not known. These same data were also listed under a study on yellow fever vaccine responses in identical twins.

The sequenced material came from PBMCs. The TCR originated in a young woman in good health. The genes are TRBV7-8 and TRBJ2-7; D possibly corresponds to TRBD1 (5 bases). CDR3 nucleotides: TGTGCCAGCACCAACAGGAACTCCTACGAGCAGTACTTC. This translates into CASTNRNSYEQYF.